Below are 28 T cell receptor beta chains sequenced from a single sample in a study of T-cell memory formation after mild COVID-19. TCRdb re-derived calls from the 5' RACE reads in MiXCR, one entry per CDR3 protein. The table has 500,000 to 550,000 distinct CDR3 sequences, about 20% seen once; the top ten hold roughly an eighth. Sequenced input: PBMCs or a T cell subset sorted from them (not recorded which). These receptors came from an adult woman who had mild COVID-19 (a few samples of this study predate the infection). Cell type and time point are not known.

A few counts support this clonotype. DNA for the CDR3: TGTGCCAGCAGCCAACGGCGGATCGAGGGCTACACCTTC. Its translation is CASSQRRIEGYTF. This chain links TRBV14 with TRBJ1-2; D call uncertain. V was clipped by 2 bases and J by 8 bases, with 12 bases between them. The CDR3 consists of 13 residues. Germline CDR1 and CDR2: SGHDN and FVKESK.

V usage is TRBV2 and J usage is TRBJ2-3; D gene uncertain. Germline-derived CDR1 and CDR2 are SNHLY and FYNNEI. The CDR3 is 15 amino acids. V was pared by 3 bases and J by 0 bases, with 10 bases between. CDR3 in amino acids: CASSESGGSTDTQYF. CDR3 nucleotide sequence: TGTGCCAGCAGTGAGAGTGGCGGTAGCACAGATACGCAGTATTTT. The full variable domain, completed using reference TRBV2 and TRBJ2-3, is EPEVTQTPSHQVTQMGQEVILRCVPISNHLYFYWYRQILGQKVEFLVSFYNNEISEKSEIFDDQFSVERPDGSNFTLKIRSTKLEDSAMYFCASSESGGSTDTQYFGPGTRLTVL.

The chain has TRBV6-5 and TRBJ1-4; 8 bases map to TRBD1. From germline, CDR1 is MNHEY and CDR2 SVGAGI. The V and J ends lost 6 bases and 10 bases, in that order; junction bases with no gene match: 4. This CDR3 has 12 residues. The CDR3 DNA is TGTGCCAGCAGACCCGACAGGGGAAAACTGTTTTTT. Its protein is CASRPDRGKLFF.

J is TRBJ1-1 and V is TRBV7-2; D is ambiguous. V gave up 2 bases and J gave up 1 base, with 8 bases separating them. There are 14 residues in the CDR3. Per the germline V gene, CDR1 is SGHTA and CDR2 is FQGNSA. The CDR3 DNA reads TGTGCCAGCAGCTTAAGCAGAGCGAACACTGAAGCTTTCTTT. Translating gives CASSLSRANTEAFF. Based on the CDR3 plus reference TRBV7-2 and TRBJ1-1, the full variable domain is GAGVSQSPSNKVTEKGKDVELRCDPISGHTALYWYRQSLGQGLEFLIYFQGNSAPDKSGLPSDRFSAERTGGSVSTLTIQRTQQEDSAVYLCASSLSRANTEAFFGQGTRLTVV.

This clonotype was seen a handful of times. CDR3 amino acids: CASSTTGGAFF. The CDR3 DNA is TGTGCCAGCAGCACCACAGGGGGTGCTTTCTTT. This chain links TRBV7-9 with TRBJ1-1; 8 bases align to TRBD1. The CDR3 consists of 11 residues. Trimming removed 5 bases from V and 11 bases from J; junction bases left unmatched: 4. Germline V gives CDR1 SEHNR, CDR2 FQNEAQ (reference sequence).

The V call is TRBV4-3, the J call TRBJ2-5, with D possibly matching TRBD2 (6 bases). The V gene's germline CDR1 is LGHNA and CDR2 YSLEER. The germline V and J ends were trimmed by 1 base and 1 base, with 7 bases remaining between them. This CDR3 spans 14 amino acids. Here the CDR3 reads CASSQATSQETQYF. The CDR3 DNA sequence: TGCGCCAGCAGCCAAGCGACTAGCCAAGAGACCCAGTACTTC.

This clonotype was counted a few times. The CDR3 nucleotides are TGTGCCAGCAGTTTATTACCCCCAGACACACTTCTACCCCTCCACTTT. It translates to CASSLLPPDTLLPLHF. The rearrangement joins TRBV27 to TRBJ1-6, with D hard to call. Between the trimmed V and J ends, which lost 1 base and 12 bases, there was a span of 19 bases. Per the germline V gene, CDR1 is MNHEY and CDR2 is SMNVEV (reference sequence). This CDR3 comprises 16 residues.

The gene calls are TRBV7-2 and TRBJ1-1; maybe TRBD1 (6 bases). This CDR3 region has 15 residues. CDR1 is SGHTA and CDR2 is FQGNSA in the germline V gene. V lost 3 bases and J 1 base, leaving 12 bases between the germline ends. The CDR3, as DNA: TGTGCCAGCAGCTTCAAGGGGGGTGGGAACACTGAAGCTTTCTTT. This translates into CASSFKGGGNTEAFF.

The rearrangement uses TRBV6-5 and TRBJ1-1; maybe TRBD1 (5 bases). Trimming pared 7 bases from V and 2 bases from J, leaving 14 bases between. The CDR3 has 14 amino acids. Germline V CDR1 and CDR2: MNHEY, SVGAGI. CDR3 DNA sequence: TGTGCCAGCACCCTCGACAGCTTAAACACTGAAGCTTTCTTT. It codes for CASTLDSLNTEAFF.

This clonotype came up a few times. The rearrangement joins TRBV6-5 to TRBJ2-1, with 12 bases aligning to TRBD2. This CDR3 has 18 residues. Losses at the gene ends were 1 base for V and 5 bases for J; bases not matched to a gene: 9. CDR1 MNHEY and CDR2 SVGAGI come from the germline V gene. The CDR3 DNA reads as TGTGCCAGCAGTTACTATCTAGCGGGAGGGGCACTTCACAATGAGCAGTTCTTC. Translation gives CASSYYLAGGALHNEQFF.

This clonotype came up a few times. CDR3 loop: CASSVVAGLGETQYF. The CDR3 nucleotides are TGTGCCAGCAGCGTAGTTGCGGGATTAGGGGAGACCCAGTACTTC. The genes are TRBV9 and TRBJ2-5; TRBD2 might be the D (6 bases). The CDR3 is 15 amino acids. The V end was cut by 0 bases, the J end by 5 bases, with 14 bases between. Looked up from germline, CDR1 is SGDLS and CDR2 is YYNGEE.

The sample holds one count of this clonotype. The chain recombines TRBV7-9 with TRBJ2-7; D remains unclear. The germline V gene encodes CDR1 SEHNR and CDR2 FQNEAQ (reference sequence). CDR3 length: 13 residues. Trimming shortened V by 6 bases and J by 3 bases, and 12 bases separated the two germline ends. CDR3 sequence (DNA): TGTGCCAGCAGTGGTGAGCCGTACTACGAGCAGTACTTC. This gives the protein CASSGEPYYEQYF.

This clonotype has just a few counts. The chain links TRBV7-9 to TRBJ2-3, with D tentatively TRBD1 (8 bases). CDR1 SEHNR and CDR2 FQNEAQ come from the germline V gene (reference sequence). The germline V and J ends were trimmed by 5 bases and 11 bases, with 20 bases remaining between them. The CDR3 contains 14 residues. The CDR3 protein is CASSRGDRGGVQYF. DNA of the CDR3: TGTGCCAGCAGCCGGGGAGACAGGGGAGGGGTGCAGTATTTT.

This clonotype was detected once. V usage is TRBV7-9 and J usage is TRBJ2-7, with 9 bases that match TRBD1. The germline CDR1 and CDR2 sequences are SEHNR and FQNEAQ (reference sequence). The CDR3 runs to 15 residues. V shed 5 bases and J 3 bases; nucleotides not matched to a gene: 8. The CDR3 DNA reads TGTGCCAGCAGCCCACGGACAGGGGTGGGCTACGAGCAGTACTTC. Protein sequence: CASSPRTGVGYEQYF.

This clonotype was observed a few times. The chain joins TRBV2 to TRBJ1-2, with D maybe TRBD1 (6 bases). V shed 4 bases and J shed 7 bases, with 10 bases lying between them. CDR3 length: 12 amino acids. The germline V gene encodes CDR1 SNHLY and CDR2 FYNNEI. CDR3 bases: TGTGCCAGCAGTGGGGGGGCAGGTGGCTACACCTTC. Protein sequence: CASSGGAGGYTF.

V and J are TRBV19 and TRBJ1-4, with D unclear. This CDR3 has 12 amino acids. CDR1 and CDR2 from the germline V gene are LNHDA and SQIVND (reference sequence). Between the trimmed V and J ends, which lost 7 bases and 4 bases, there was a span of 7 bases. The CDR3 loop is CASNRDNEKLFF. The CDR3 DNA sequence: TGTGCCAGTAATAGAGATAATGAAAAACTGTTTTTT. The whole variable domain, remainder taken from reference TRBV19 and TRBJ1-4, is DGGITQSPKYLFRKEGQNVTLSCEQNLNHDAMYWYRQDPGQGLRLIYYSQIVNDFQKGDIAEGYSVSREKKESFPLTVTSAQKNPTAFYLCASNRDNEKLFFGSGTQLSVL.

This clonotype was found a few times. This chain joins TRBV3-1 and TRBJ1-2, with TRBD1 matching 9 bases. Looked up from germline, CDR1 is LGHDT and CDR2 is YNNKEL (reference sequence). Trimming removed 0 bases from V and 4 bases from J; junction bases left unmatched: 12. CDR3 length: 18 residues. CDR3 nucleotide sequence: TGTGCCAGCAGCCAAGACCTTTCCGGGACAGGGTTGTCCTATGGCTACACCTTC. It yields the protein CASSQDLSGTGLSYGYTF.

In DNA form, the CDR3 reads TGTGCCAGCAGCTTTTCGGGGACAGATGTTCCCGCCTACGAGCAGTACTTC. Translated: CASSFSGTDVPAYEQYF. J is TRBJ2-7 and V is TRBV7-8; 7 bases are a match to TRBD1. Germline assignment: CDR1 SGHVS and CDR2 FQNEAQ. This CDR3 spans 17 amino acids. V lost 3 bases to trimming and J lost 2 bases; unmatched junction nucleotides: 13.

The V call is TRBV6-6, the J call TRBJ2-3, with 9 bases aligning to TRBD1. V was clipped by 10 bases and J by 4 bases; unmatched bases: 9. Germline V gene data show CDR1 as MNHNY and CDR2 as SVGAGI (reference sequence). The CDR3 length is 14 residues. CDR3 sequence: CATHPGDRADTQYF. The CDR3 region has the DNA TGTGCCACCCACCCCGGGGACAGGGCAGATACGCAGTATTTT.

The J gene is TRBJ1-6, the V gene TRBV29-1; possible D gene TRBD1, 5 bases. With 6 bases removed from V and 11 bases from J, the gap between germline ends came to 20 bases. Per germline, CDR1 SQVTM and CDR2 ANQGSEA. This CDR3 region has 14 residues. The CDR3 DNA follows: TGCAGCGTCAGGGACGCAGCAAGTTCGGCACCCCTCCACTTT. This gives the protein CSVRDAASSAPLHF.

In this sample, this clonotype turned up a few times. The V gene is TRBV7-9, the J gene TRBJ2-7; D is unclear. Germline values: CDR1 SEHNR, CDR2 FQNEAQ (reference sequence). The length of the CDR3 is 13 residues. Trimming shortened V by 5 bases and J by 3 bases, and 11 bases separated the two germline ends. CDR3 DNA: TGTGCCAGCAGCATTGACTCAGTCTACGAGCAGTACTTC. Its translation: CASSIDSVYEQYF.

The V call is TRBV5-1, the J call TRBJ1-2; D ambiguous. CDR3 length: 13 amino acids. Germline CDR1 and CDR2: SGHRS and YFSETQ. With 4 bases removed from V and 8 bases from J, the gap between germline ends came to 15 bases. CDR3 sequence reads: CASSPDPMGGYTF. DNA for the CDR3: TGCGCCAGCAGCCCGGACCCAATGGGAGGCTACACCTTC.

The chain uses TRBV5-7 and TRBJ2-5; 7 bases are shared with TRBD1. TRBV5-7 is identified as an open reading frame with a role that is uncertain. The CDR3 contains 13 residues. The ends lost 2 bases at V and 12 bases at J; junction bases unmatched: 10. Written as DNA, the CDR3 is TGTGCCAGCAGCTTCGTTACCCAGGGGGTAGAGTACTTC. It is translated as CASSFVTQGVEYF.

This clonotype was counted many times. The chain recombines TRBV20-1 with TRBJ2-3; tentative D call: TRBD2 (6 bases). The V and J ends lost 0 bases and 2 bases respectively, with 18 bases between them. The CDR3 runs to 17 residues. CDR1 is DFQATT and CDR2 is SNEGSKA in the germline V gene (reference sequence). CDR3 coding DNA: TGCAGTGCTAGAGATGCGACTAGGCCTCCCAACACAGATACGCAGTATTTT. This gives the protein CSARDATRPPNTDTQYF.

This chain links TRBV7-9 with TRBJ2-7; the D call may be TRBD1 or TRBD2 (5 bases each). The CDR3 contains 14 residues. Germline CDR1 reads SEHNR; CDR2 reads FQNEAQ (reference sequence). V lost 5 bases to trimming and J lost 3 bases, with 14 bases between them. CDR3 sequence: CASSPGAAYYEQYF. CDR3 sequence (DNA): TGTGCCAGCAGCCCCGGGGCGGCTTACTACGAGCAGTACTTC.

This clonotype was detected a few times. The chain joins TRBV7-2 to TRBJ2-3, with D possibly matching TRBD2 (5 bases). Trimming stripped 5 bases from V and 6 bases from J, with 24 bases between. The CDR3 loop spans 17 amino acids. Germline values: CDR1 SGHTA, CDR2 FQGNSA. The CDR3 region is CASSNRLVGSRQDTQYF. In DNA, the CDR3 is TGTGCCAGCAGCAATCGGTTGGTAGGGAGTCGGCAGGATACGCAGTATTTT.

In nucleotides, the CDR3 is TGTGCCATCAGTGAGGTAGCGGGGGGCTCGGGAGCTTTCTTT. Amino acids: CAISEVAGGSGAFF. The chain couples TRBV10-3 to TRBJ1-1, with a tentative D call TRBD1 (6 bases). The V and J ends lost 2 bases and 10 bases respectively, with 17 bases between them. The CDR3 is 14 amino acids. CDR1 and CDR2 from the germline V gene are ENHRY and SYGVKD.

A few counts support this clonotype. The chain is built from TRBV15 and TRBJ2-1, with 9 bases fitting TRBD1. CDR1 and CDR2 (germline): LNHNV, YYDKDF (reference sequence). This CDR3 is built from 14 residues. J was trimmed by 5 bases and V by 1 base; bases with no gene match: 0. The CDR3 DNA reads as TGTGCCACCAGCAGAGGGGACAGGGACAATGAGCAGTTCTTC. Amino acids: CATSRGDRDNEQFF.